This entry is about one T cell receptor beta chain. What it binds is not known. One end of the junction does not line up with germline, which may come from a read error. The record originates from a study of cytomegalovirus exposure and HLA in healthy donors. Findings and limits, study-wide: At a 0.05 false discovery rate, a later analysis found approximately 17,000 TCR beta sequences to be associated with HLA alleles.

Researchers ran the PCR with 60 Vbeta and 13 Jbeta primers. TCRdb's table, derived via immunoSEQ multiplex PCR, lists solely in-frame clones and lacks some. Of 150,000 to 200,000 clones listed, roughly 77% are singletons. The germline gives CDR1 SGHRS, CDR2 YFSETQ. The CDR3 contains 18 residues. Material for sequencing was PBMCs. The receptor was isolated from a woman in her fifties or sixties in good health and CMV-seronegative. This rearrangement joins TRBV5-1 to TRBJ1-2; D unresolved. The CDR3 nucleotides are TGCGCCAGCTGCTTGGAGGTTTGGTCCAGGTCCACTAACTATGGCTACACCTTC. This encodes CASCLEVWSRSTNYGYTF.